Here is one T cell receptor beta chain with its context. Its antigen is currently unknown. The sample is drawn from a study of cytomegalovirus exposure and HLA in healthy donors. Germline assignment: CDR1 MNHEY and CDR2 SMNVEV (reference sequence). The CDR3 runs to 16 residues. Trimming took 3 bases from V and 4 from J; bases not matched to a gene: 10. Broader study findings: What TCR beta sequences reportedly achieved was accurate prediction of HLA-A and HLA-B alleles in most subjects. Within the data, a cluster of highly shared sequence variants was likely a sequencing artifact. Highest at DRB1 and lowest at HLA-C, TCR association rates differed among HLA loci in a later analysis. TCR beta chains numbering 150 to 200 were designated cytomegalovirus-associated.

13 Jbeta primers and 60 Vbeta primers were used for the PCR. Data came from immunoSEQ multiplex PCR; TCRdb stores just in-frame clones and leaves some out. The repertoire consists of 60,000 or so clones, with 60% to 85% occurring once and the leading ten covering roughly 3.4%. The sequenced sample was PBMCs. This TCR was recovered from a woman aged 40 to 49 in good health and CMV-seropositive. The gene calls are TRBV27 and TRBJ2-5; 8 nucleotides match TRBD2. The chain's CDR3 is CASSFQLPGGGETQYF. As DNA, the CDR3 is TGTGCCAGCAGTTTTCAACTTCCCGGGGGGGGAGAGACCCAGTACTTC.